The 23 T cell receptor beta chains below come from one sample, sequenced in a study of blood T cell repertoires in COVID-19. TCRdb's copy holds only in-frame clones and misses some; the assay was immunoSEQ multiplex PCR. This table has fewer than 350,000 clones, roughly 90% appearing once. The sequencing input was PBMCs or T cells enriched from blood (not recorded which). The receptors derive from a man aged 55 to 69 who had recovered from COVID-19.

The table lists this clone with a count of one. The chain uses TRBV15 and TRBJ2-3, with 10 bases matching TRBD1. The CDR3 runs to 16 residues. Looked up from germline, CDR1 is LNHNV and CDR2 is YYDKDF (reference sequence). After removal of 3 bases from V and 1 base from J, the junction contained 4 bases not matched to a gene. The CDR3 region is CATSRGDRGGTDTQYF. The CDR3 DNA is TGTGCCACCAGCAGGGGGGACAGGGGAGGCACAGATACGCAGTATTTT.

The chain links TRBV11-2 to TRBJ1-1; D might be TRBD1 (5 bases). Trimming stripped 3 bases from V and 1 base from J, with 6 bases between. This CDR3 spans 13 amino acids. Germline CDR1 and CDR2: SGHAT and FQNNGV. DNA for the CDR3: TGTGCCAGCAGCTTCGGGGGGAACACTGAAGCTTTCTTT. Translated, it gives CASSFGGNTEAFF. The full variable domain, completed using reference TRBV11-2 and TRBJ1-1, is EAGVAQSPRYKIIEKRQSVAFWCNPISGHATLYWYQQILGQGPKLLIQFQNNGVVDDSQLPKDRFSAERLKGVDSTLKIQPAKLEDSAVYLCASSFGGNTEAFFGQGTRLTVV.

The chain couples TRBV25-1 to TRBJ1-5; 7 bases fit TRBD1. CDR3 size: 17 residues. Germline-derived CDR1 and CDR2 are MGHDK and SYGVNS. V lost 3 bases, J lost 4 bases, and 12 bases stayed unmatched. The CDR3 reads CASSDRRYRGPNQPQHF. DNA for the CDR3: TGTGCCAGCAGTGACCGAAGGTATAGGGGGCCGAATCAGCCCCAGCATTTT.

This clone was found once. The chain uses TRBV19 and TRBJ2-2; possibly TRBD2 for D (5 bases). The V gene lost 2 bases and the J gene lost 6 bases, with 16 bases spanning the gap. This CDR3 comprises 16 residues. CDR1 LNHDA and CDR2 SQIVND come from the germline V gene (reference sequence). Here the CDR3 reads CASSITSYEFSGELFF. CDR3 DNA sequence: TGTGCCAGTAGTATAACTAGTTACGAATTCTCCGGGGAGCTGTTTTTT.

The chain is built from TRBV10-3 and TRBJ1-1; 8 bases agree with TRBD1. This CDR3 spans 15 amino acids. Germline CDR1 ENHRY, CDR2 SYGVKD. V dropped 6 bases and J dropped 1; count of bases not matched to a gene: 7. CDR3 region: CAIREPGQANTEAFF. The CDR3 DNA reads as TGTGCCATCAGGGAACCGGGACAGGCGAACACTGAAGCTTTCTTT.

This clone showed up just once. This rearrangement joins TRBV2 to TRBJ2-3; 13 nucleotides line up with TRBD2. Per the germline V gene, CDR1 is SNHLY and CDR2 is FYNNEI. The CDR3 totals 16 residues. Trimming took 10 bases from V and 1 from J; bases not matched to a gene: 8. For the CDR3, the DNA is TGTGCCACCATGACTGGACTAGCGGGAGGCACAGATACGCAGTATTTT. It translates to CATMTGLAGGTDTQYF.

The rearrangement links TRBV28 to TRBJ2-1; maybe TRBD1 (5 bases). The CDR3 has 14 residues. Germline CDR1 reads MDHEN; CDR2 reads SYDVKM. V lost 7 bases to trimming and J lost 8 bases, with 18 bases between them. The CDR3 DNA sequence: TGTGCCAGCACCCCCCCCAGGGTTAAGGATGAGCAGTTCTTC. Translated: CASTPPRVKDEQFF.

About this clone itself: A junction boundary mismatches the germline segment, possibly from a read error. J is TRBJ2-5 and V is TRBV5-4, with 12 bases fitting TRBD2. CDR1 and CDR2 from the germline V gene are SGHNT and YYREEE (reference sequence). The CDR3 sequence is 16 residues long. CDR3 sequence reads: CASSELAGGLQATQYF. CDR3 DNA sequence: TGTGCCAGCAGCGAACTAGCGGGAGGCCTCCAAGCGACCCAGTACTTC.

The genes are TRBV14 and TRBJ2-5, with D unresolved. Trimming shortened V by 1 base and J by 5 bases, and 2 bases separated the two germline ends. The germline V gene has CDR1 SGHDN and CDR2 FVKESK. The CDR3 is 11 residues long. The CDR3 DNA follows: TGTGCCAGCAGCCAAGCGGAGACCCAGTACTTC. This encodes CASSQAETQYF.

This clone has a single count. This chain connects TRBV10-3 to TRBJ1-5, with 9 positions matching TRBD1. J lost 6 bases, V lost 2 bases, and 8 bases had no gene match. The germline V gene has CDR1 ENHRY and CDR2 SYGVKD. The CDR3 runs to 16 residues. This CDR3 is CAISEHRDRASQPQHF. The CDR3 DNA reads as TGTGCCATCAGTGAGCACCGGGACAGGGCTAGTCAGCCCCAGCATTTT.

This chain uses TRBV6-5 with TRBJ2-6; D is uncertain. The germline V and J ends were trimmed by 2 bases and 0 bases, with 8 bases remaining between them. CDR1 is MNHEY, CDR2 SVGAGI, per germline. The CDR3 has 16 amino acids. CDR3 nucleotides: TGTGCCAGCAGTTACGCCCCCGGCTCTGGGGCCAACGTCCTGACTTTC. Its translation is CASSYAPGSGANVLTF.

The chain uses TRBV5-4 and TRBJ2-3; 9 bases agree with TRBD2. The germline gives CDR1 SGHNT, CDR2 YYREEE (reference sequence). The junction had 11 bases not matched to a gene; V was cut back by 3 bases and J by 9 bases. The CDR3 contains 15 residues. The CDR3 region is CASSSEPGLALTQYF. CDR3 coding DNA: TGTGCCAGCAGCTCCGAACCGGGACTAGCTTTGACGCAGTATTTT.

The chain links TRBV28 to TRBJ1-2; TRBD1 matches at 8 bases. The junction had 5 bases not matched to a gene; V was cut back by 3 bases and J by 5 bases. Per germline, CDR1 MDHEN and CDR2 SYDVKM. The CDR3 has 14 residues. CDR3 region: CASSLTGVNYGYTF. In nucleotides, the CDR3 is TGTGCCAGCAGTTTGACAGGGGTGAATTATGGCTACACCTTC.

V usage is TRBV18 and J usage is TRBJ2-7; D is unclear. The CDR3 consists of 14 residues. The ends were cut back, 1 base at V and 1 base at J, with 8 bases in the middle. Germline CDR1 is KGHSH and CDR2 is LQKENI. CDR3 bases: TGTGCCAGCTCACCACTAACAGAATCCTACGAGCAGTACTTC. Its translation is CASSPLTESYEQYF.

V and J are TRBV12-3 or TRBV12-4 and TRBJ1-4, with 7 bases that match TRBD1. V dropped 5 bases and J dropped 13; count of bases not matched to a gene: 7. The CDR3 is 12 residues long. The CDR3 DNA reads as TGTGCCAGCAGTGCAGGGGGAAAACGACTGTTTTTT. The encoded protein is CASSAGGKRLFF.

The chain carries TRBV5-1 and TRBJ2-2; perhaps TRBD2 as D (5 bases). Per germline, CDR1 SGHRS and CDR2 YFSETQ. Between the trimmed V and J ends, which lost 0 bases and 2 bases, there was a span of 8 bases. This CDR3 is built from 15 residues. The DNA of the CDR3 is TGCGCCAGCAGCTTGGGGAGGTTAAACACCGGGGAGCTGTTTTTT. Residues: CASSLGRLNTGELFF.

The chain's CDR3 is CASSQELLGPINTGELFF. CDR3 bases: TGCGCCAGCAGCCAAGAGTTACTAGGCCCCATTAACACCGGGGAGCTGTTTTTT. The genes are TRBV4-3 and TRBJ2-2; a possible D gene is TRBD2 (5 bases). Germline V gives CDR1 LGHNA, CDR2 YSLEER. V was shortened by 0 bases and J by 2 bases, with 16 bases between the two germline ends. The CDR3 runs 18 residues.

The count of this clone is one. This chain uses TRBV10-3 with TRBJ2-7; 8 bases match TRBD1. There are 11 residues in the CDR3. Germline-derived CDR1 and CDR2 are ENHRY and SYGVKD. After removal of 11 bases from V and 7 bases from J, the junction contained 7 bases not matched to a gene. The CDR3: CAATGGWEQYF. DNA for the CDR3: TGTGCCGCTACAGGGGGTTGGGAGCAGTACTTC.

The genes are TRBV28 and TRBJ2-4, with 7 bases lining up with TRBD2. The CDR3 covers 13 residues. Per the germline V gene, CDR1 is MDHEN and CDR2 is SYDVKM. After removal of 3 bases from V and 9 bases from J, the junction contained 5 bases not matched to a gene. CDR3 sequence reads: CASSFGGVGIQYF. The CDR3 coding sequence is TGTGCCAGCAGTTTTGGGGGGGTTGGCATTCAGTACTTC.

The V call is TRBV10-2, the J call TRBJ2-7; TRBD1 matches at 9 bases. The CDR3 runs 14 residues. With 6 bases clipped from V and 3 bases from J, the junction kept 6 bases outside the gene matches. CDR1 WSHSY and CDR2 SAAADI come from the germline V gene. CDR3 DNA: TGCGCCAGCAGGGCGGGACAGGGAAACTACGAGCAGTACTTC. Translation gives CASRAGQGNYEQYF.

The rearrangement links TRBV3-1 (or the pseudogene TRBV3-2) to TRBJ2-5; 12 nucleotides agree with TRBD2. The germline V gene encodes CDR1 LGHDT and CDR2 YNNKEL (reference sequence). V trimming: 0 bases; J trimming: 2 bases; junction bases outside the gene matches: 4. The CDR3 consists of 17 residues. CDR3 in amino acids: CASSQDRLAGVQETQYF. The CDR3 DNA sequence: TGTGCCAGCAGCCAAGATAGACTAGCGGGAGTTCAAGAGACCCAGTACTTC.

As regards this clone: This specimen includes other DNA sequences encoding the same CDR3. The CDR3 reads CASSYSADSNQPQHF. CDR3 coding DNA: TGTGCCAGCAGTTACTCGGCAGATTCCAATCAGCCCCAGCATTTT. The rearrangement links TRBV6-5 to TRBJ1-5, with D uncertain. The germline V gene encodes CDR1 MNHEY and CDR2 SVGAGI. The CDR3 is made up of 15 amino acids. Trimming cost V 0 bases and J 3 bases, with 9 bases left between them.

The V gene is TRBV6-5, the J gene TRBJ2-1; no reliable D call. The germline V and J ends were trimmed by 0 bases and 7 bases, with 7 bases remaining between them. CDR3 length: 13 amino acids. Germline V CDR1 and CDR2: MNHEY, SVGAGI. DNA for the CDR3: TGTGCCAGCAGTTACTCACAGCTGAATGAGCAGTTCTTC. The encoded protein is CASSYSQLNEQFF.